This note documents a single T cell receptor beta chain sequence. Antigen unknown. This sample was taken from a study of regulatory T cells in long-lasting Graves disease. Findings and caveats of the study: Favored gene segments in persistent disease were TRBV28, TRBJ1-2 and TRBJ2-5. Tissue studied was limited to peripheral blood, excluding thyroid tissue.

The time point was: persistent/refractory GD, antithyroid drugs over 5 years with positive TRAb. PBMCs provided the RNA from which the TCR library was made. V lost 5 bases, J lost 4 bases, and 4 bases stayed unmatched. CDR1 and CDR2 from the germline V gene are SGHVS and FNYEAQ. The CDR3 consists of 14 residues. According to the study, TCR beta libraries were built with iRepertoire HTBI primers and CDR3-region Arm-PCR. TCRdb reanalysed the multiplex PCR reads using MiXCR and keeps one entry per CDR3 protein. Seen here are about 660,000 distinct CDR3 sequences, 25% to 30% observed once, and the top ten hold 35% to 55%.

This TCR derives from a female donor with Graves disease. The chain has TRBV7-6 and TRBJ2-2; 7 bases match TRBD1. The sequenced sample was peripheral blood mononuclear cells (PBMCs), obtained when the disease was refractory, from a patient treated with antithyroid drugs. This CDR3 is CASSPRQGTGELFF. CDR3 sequence (DNA): TGTGCCAGCAGCCCCCGACAGGGCACCGGGGAGCTGTTTTTT.